Below are 29 T cell receptor beta chains sequenced from a single sample in a study of early T cells in non-severe SARS-CoV-2 infection. TCRdb re-derived calls from the 5' RACE reads in MiXCR, one entry per CDR3 protein. The sample has about 29,000 distinct CDR3 sequences, approximately 4.7% seen once. Sequencing used whole blood. These receptors originate from an adult who was a healthcare worker with PCR-confirmed SARS-CoV-2 infection or an uninfected control (not recorded which).

This clonotype was recorded many times. The gene calls are TRBV7-8 and TRBJ1-4, with 7 positions matching TRBD1. Germline lookup yields CDR1 SGHVS and CDR2 FQNEAQ. Trimming cost V 5 bases and J 9 bases; bases outside gene matches: 9. CDR3 size: 14 residues. The CDR3, as DNA: TGTGCCAGCAGCGTAACAGGGGTAGATAAAAAACTGTTTTTT. It specifies CASSVTGVDKKLFF.

This clonotype has at least ten counts. CDR3 sequence reads: CASSFPPGSSGANVLTF. The CDR3 bases are TGTGCCAGCAGCTTCCCCCCGGGGAGCTCTGGGGCCAACGTCCTGACTTTC. The V and J genes are TRBV11-2 and TRBJ2-6; D possibly corresponds to TRBD2 (5 bases). The V gene's germline CDR1 is SGHAT and CDR2 FQNNGV. This CDR3 has 17 residues. The V gene lost 3 bases and the J gene lost 0 bases, with 12 bases spanning the gap.

In this sample, this clonotype turned up many times. The genes are TRBV11-2 and TRBJ2-2; tentatively, D is TRBD1 (6 bases). Germline V lookup: CDR1 SGHAT, CDR2 FQNNGV. The CDR3 loop spans 16 amino acids. Trimming pared 5 bases from V and 0 bases from J, leaving 13 bases between. In nucleotides, the CDR3 is TGTGCCAGCAGCGCTAGACAGGACCCGAACACCGGGGAGCTGTTTTTT. Encoded protein: CASSARQDPNTGELFF.

At least ten counts were recorded for this clonotype. The rearrangement links TRBV5-1 to TRBJ2-1; 11 bases are a match to TRBD2. The junction had 8 bases not matched to a gene; V was cut back by 4 bases and J by 2 bases. CDR3 size: 17 residues. Germline loops: CDR1 SGHRS, CDR2 YFSETQ. CDR3 DNA sequence: TGCGCCAGCAGCATGACTAGCGGGGCCACTCCCTACAATGAGCAGTTCTTC. Translation: CASSMTSGATPYNEQFF.

This clonotype has ten or more counts. V and J are TRBV20-1 and TRBJ2-2, with 8 bases aligning to TRBD1. CDR3 size: 17 residues. The germline gives CDR1 DFQATT, CDR2 SNEGSKA (reference sequence). The V gene end was trimmed by 0 bases and the J gene end by 0 bases; junction bases not matched to a gene: 6. CDR3 sequence reads: CSARDHRGSTNTGELFF. Written as DNA, the CDR3 is TGCAGTGCTAGAGATCACAGGGGGAGCACGAACACCGGGGAGCTGTTTTTT.

This chain links TRBV4-1 with TRBJ2-1; 11 bases align to TRBD2. Germline CDR1 is MGHRA and CDR2 is YSYEKL. The CDR3 is 16 amino acids. V trimming: 4 bases; J trimming: 8 bases; junction bases outside the gene matches: 10. CDR3 nucleotide sequence: TGCGCCAGCAGCCGGAAACTGGCTAGCGGGGGGCATGAGCAGTTCTTC. This translates into CASSRKLASGGHEQFF.

In this sample, this clonotype is medium-sized. The CDR3 protein is CASSSSSDEGETQYF. CDR3 sequence (DNA): TGTGCCAGCAGCTCCAGCTCGGACGAGGGAGAGACCCAGTACTTC. V usage is TRBV6-5 and J usage is TRBJ2-5; weak D call: TRBD2 (5 bases). V was shortened by 6 bases and J by 4 bases, with 18 bases between the two germline ends. The CDR3 runs 15 residues. CDR1 MNHEY and CDR2 SVGAGI come from the germline V gene.

This clonotype was detected many times. The rearrangement links TRBV14 to TRBJ2-1; 10 bases fit TRBD2. The germline V gene encodes CDR1 SGHDN and CDR2 FVKESK. The CDR3 length is 13 residues. With V trimmed by 4 bases and J by 15 bases, 9 bases remained unmatched. The CDR3, as DNA: TGTGCCAGCAGCCGCATACTAGCGGGGACGTGGTTCTTC. It specifies CASSRILAGTWFF.

In this sample, this clonotype turned up many times. The gene calls are TRBV5-5 and TRBJ1-5; maybe TRBD1 (5 bases). In germline, CDR1 is SGHKS, CDR2 YYEKEE (reference sequence). This CDR3 is built from 18 residues. V was clipped by 4 bases and J by 0 bases, with 20 bases between them. CDR3 sequence (DNA): TGTGCCAGCAGCCCTACGCCTTCAGGACACGATAGCAATCAGCCCCAGCATTTT. It encodes CASSPTPSGHDSNQPQHF.

This clonotype was recorded at least ten times. The rearrangement links TRBV30 to TRBJ1-2; a weak D match, TRBD1 (5 bases). The CDR3 contains 12 residues. With 8 bases removed from V and 5 bases from J, the gap between germline ends came to 15 bases. Germline V gene sequence: CDR1 GTSNPN, CDR2 SVGIG (reference sequence). The CDR3 nucleotides are TGTGCCGGACAACCGACTGCGTATGGCTACACCTTC. Residues: CAGQPTAYGYTF.

The gene calls are TRBV11-2 and TRBJ2-3; no firm D call. This CDR3 has 15 residues. Germline assignment: CDR1 SGHAT and CDR2 FQNNGV. V was trimmed by 3 bases and J by 2 bases, leaving 12 bases between them. The CDR3 region has the DNA TGTGCCAGCAGCTTGGTCGTCTACCCCACAGATACGCAGTATTTT. It encodes CASSLVVYPTDTQYF.

The rearrangement uses TRBV5-1 and TRBJ1-6; 8 bases are a match to TRBD1. Germline CDR1 is SGHRS and CDR2 is YFSETQ. This CDR3 spans 16 amino acids. Trimming removed 4 bases from V and 2 bases from J; junction bases left unmatched: 5. The CDR3: CASSQQGGAYNSPLHF. The CDR3 DNA is TGCGCCAGCAGCCAACAGGGGGGCGCCTATAATTCACCCCTCCACTTT.

This clonotype has ten or more counts. The chain couples TRBV20-1 to TRBJ2-1, with 7 bases matching TRBD2. This CDR3 contains 14 residues. J was trimmed by 6 bases and V by 1 base; bases with no gene match: 6. From germline, CDR1 is DFQATT and CDR2 SNEGSKA (reference sequence). The CDR3 region has the DNA TGCAGTGCTAGAGTCCCGGGGGAGGGCAATGAGCAGTTCTTC. Translation: CSARVPGEGNEQFF.

This clonotype was observed many times. The chain has TRBV7-9 and TRBJ1-1; D is ambiguous. This CDR3 spans 12 amino acids. Trimming pared 2 bases from V and 4 bases from J, leaving 5 bases between. Germline V lookup: CDR1 SEHNR, CDR2 FQNEAQ (reference sequence). The chain's CDR3 is CASSLTSTEAFF. The CDR3 nucleotides are TGTGCCAGCAGCTTAACCTCCACTGAAGCTTTCTTT.

This clonotype was seen repeatedly, ten times or more. Because it lacks the conserved phenylalanine or tryptophan at the end, this CDR3 is likely a read error. The gene calls are TRBV28 and TRBJ1-2; D gene uncertain. Trimming stripped 5 bases from V and 6 bases from J, with 16 bases between. Germline loops: CDR1 MDHEN, CDR2 SYDVKM. The CDR3 runs 14 residues. CDR3 residues: CASSALTSGNGYTS. The DNA of the CDR3 is TGTGCCAGCAGTGCCTTGACATCGGGCAATGGCTACACCTCC.

The table lists this clonotype with many counts. The chain employs TRBV18 and TRBJ1-4; D is uncertain. The V and J ends lost 0 bases and 7 bases respectively, with 6 bases between them. Germline CDR1 and CDR2: KGHSH and LQKENI. CDR3 size: 13 residues. The CDR3 reads CASSPPQGEKLFF. DNA for the CDR3: TGTGCCAGCTCACCACCTCAAGGTGAAAAACTGTTTTTT.

This clonotype was seen many times. This sequence joins TRBV5-1 and TRBJ2-7, with TRBD1 as a possible D gene (5 bases). V was shortened by 0 bases and J by 2 bases, with 9 bases between the two germline ends. This CDR3 contains 14 residues. Germline CDR1 and CDR2: SGHRS and YFSETQ. The DNA of the CDR3 is TGCGCCAGCAGCTTGGTAGGGGCCACCTACGAGCAGTACTTC. As protein: CASSLVGATYEQYF.

This clonotype showed up many times. CDR3 protein: CSVARGQLMNTEAFF. In DNA form, the CDR3 reads TGCAGCGTTGCCCGGGGTCAGTTAATGAACACTGAAGCTTTCTTT. The gene calls are TRBV29-1 and TRBJ1-1; D call uncertain. V shed 4 bases and J shed 0 bases, with 15 bases lying between them. CDR3 length equals 15 residues. CDR1 is SQVTM, CDR2 ANQGSEA, per germline.

At least ten counts were recorded for this clonotype. The chain is built from TRBV5-6 and TRBJ2-7, with 7 bases that match TRBD1. The length of the CDR3 is 14 residues. V gave up 4 bases and J gave up 5 bases; unmatched junction bases: 9. The germline V gene encodes CDR1 SGHDT and CDR2 YYEEEE. CDR3 DNA: TGTGCCAGCAGCCGATATGACAGGGCCCACGAGCAGTACTTC. Protein product: CASSRYDRAHEQYF.

This clonotype was recorded at least ten times. The chain has TRBV30 and TRBJ2-7; a possible D gene is TRBD1 (5 bases). The CDR3 runs 11 residues. CDR1 and CDR2 (germline): GTSNPN, SVGIG (reference sequence). V was trimmed by 5 bases and J by 9 bases, leaving 14 bases between them. DNA for the CDR3: TGTGCCTGGGTCCATGGGGCAGCGCAGTACTTC. Residues: CAWVHGAAQYF. The whole variable domain, remainder taken from reference TRBV30 and TRBJ2-7, is SQTIHQWPATLVQPVGSPLSLECTVEGTSNPNLYWYRQAAGRGLQLLFYSVGIGQISSEVPQNLSASRPQDRQFILSSKKLLLSDSGFYLCAWVHGAAQYFGPGTRLTVT.

J is TRBJ2-4 and V is TRBV5-4, with unresolved D. This CDR3 contains 16 residues. Between the trimmed V and J ends, which lost 0 bases and 0 bases, there was a span of 10 bases. Germline V gene data show CDR1 as SGHNT and CDR2 as YYREEE (reference sequence). CDR3 sequence: CASSLDRRLAKNIQYF. Written as DNA, the CDR3 is TGTGCCAGCAGCTTGGATCGCCGACTAGCCAAAAACATTCAGTACTTC.

This clonotype came up many times. The gene calls are TRBV25-1 and TRBJ2-7, with 8 nucleotides matching TRBD1. Germline assignment: CDR1 MGHDK and CDR2 SYGVNS. V was pared by 6 bases and J by 6 bases, with 4 bases of the junction left unmatched. The CDR3 contains 12 residues. The CDR3 reads CASRGQVGEQYF. CDR3 nucleotide sequence: TGTGCCAGCAGGGGACAGGTGGGCGAGCAGTACTTC.

This clonotype has more than one count but fewer than ten. This chain connects TRBV7-8 to TRBJ1-5; no clear D gene. V lost 2 bases and J 3 bases, leaving 20 bases between the germline ends. The CDR3 covers 18 residues. Germline V gives CDR1 SGHVS, CDR2 FQNEAQ. This chain's CDR3 is CASSLRPGGAINNQPQHF. The CDR3, as DNA: TGTGCCAGCAGCTTACGACCCGGAGGCGCGATTAACAATCAGCCCCAGCATTTT.

This clonotype was observed at least ten times. The V and J genes are TRBV11-2 and TRBJ2-1, with D maybe TRBD2 (5 bases). CDR3 length equals 12 residues. Trimming removed 3 bases at V and 10 bases at J, with 10 bases between. Germline-derived CDR1 and CDR2 are SGHAT and FQNNGV. The CDR3 spells CASSFVTGEQFF. The CDR3 nucleotides read TGTGCCAGCAGCTTTGTGACGGGGGAGCAGTTCTTC.

This clonotype was observed many times. This chain links TRBV3-1 with TRBJ1-2; D unclear. CDR1 is LGHDT and CDR2 is YNNKEL in the germline V gene (reference sequence). The CDR3 has 15 amino acids. V was pared by 0 bases and J by 5 bases, with 13 bases between. The CDR3 spells CASSQDWAVKYGYTF. The CDR3 DNA sequence: TGTGCCAGCAGCCAAGATTGGGCAGTAAAGTATGGCTACACCTTC.

The rearrangement uses TRBV28 and TRBJ1-6, with D maybe TRBD1 (5 bases). With 2 bases removed from V and 5 bases from J, the gap between germline ends came to 10 bases. Germline V gene sequence: CDR1 MDHEN, CDR2 SYDVKM. The CDR3 runs to 15 residues. The CDR3, as DNA: TGTGCCAGCAGTTTACGCACAGGCAATAATTCACCCCTCCACTTT. This sequence encodes CASSLRTGNNSPLHF.

J is TRBJ1-4 and V is TRBV28; 8 nucleotides line up with TRBD1. The CDR3 is 15 residues long. The V gene end was trimmed by 1 base and the J gene end by 8 bases; junction bases not matched to a gene: 6. Germline assignment: CDR1 MDHEN and CDR2 SYDVKM. The CDR3, as DNA: TGTGCCAGCAGTTTATCCAGGGGGCTGTGGGAAAAACTGTTTTTT. Protein product: CASSLSRGLWEKLFF.

This clonotype is termed large (0.1 to 1%). The chain joins TRBV6-2 or TRBV6-3 to TRBJ1-1; 7 nucleotides line up with TRBD1. V gave up 7 bases and J gave up 4 bases; unmatched junction bases: 6. Germline V gives CDR1 MNHEY, CDR2 SVGEGT. There are 13 residues in the CDR3. DNA for the CDR3: TGTGCCAGCAATTTACAGGGGAGCACTGAAGCTTTCTTT. It codes for CASNLQGSTEAFF.

The sample holds many counts of this clonotype. The chain carries TRBV15 and TRBJ2-1; TRBD1 agrees at 8 bases. Looked up from germline, CDR1 is LNHNV and CDR2 is YYDKDF (reference sequence). This CDR3 contains 16 residues. J was trimmed by 6 bases and V by 1 base; bases with no gene match: 8. For the CDR3, the DNA is TGTGCCACCAGCAGAGGCAGGACAGGGCAGGGCAATGAGCAGTTCTTC. It yields the protein CATSRGRTGQGNEQFF.